Presented here are 27 T cell receptor beta chains from one specimen sequenced in a study of T cell repertoires in cytomegalovirus infection. No antigen has been identified for these receptors. TCRdb ran MiXCR on the reads and lists one entry per CDR3 protein. The table includes some 480,000 distinct CDR3 sequences, 30% to 40% detected once. The source material was cultured PBMCs, sampled from culture after CMV antigen stimulation. These receptor sequences come from a human donor in good health (CMV status not recorded). Some clones in this sample may be carry-over from other donors' samples.

In this sample, this clonotype turned up a few times. The chain is built from TRBV29-1 and TRBJ2-3; TRBD1 might be the D (5 bases). V lost 1 base to trimming and J lost 4 bases, with 12 bases between them. Germline V gives CDR1 SQVTM, CDR2 ANQGSEA. The CDR3 totals 14 residues. DNA of the CDR3: TGCAGCGTTGAAGGATCCCCCAGGGCAGATACGCAGTATTTT. Its translation: CSVEGSPRADTQYF.

The chain has TRBV24-1 and TRBJ2-3; 11 bases are shared with TRBD1. The length of the CDR3 is 16 residues. Germline CDR1 KGHDR, CDR2 SFDVKD. After removal of 3 bases from V and 2 bases from J, the junction contained 3 bases not matched to a gene. CDR3 in amino acids: CATSDRTGGFTDTQYF. CDR3 nucleotide sequence: TGTGCCACCAGTGATCGGACAGGGGGCTTCACAGATACGCAGTATTTT.

The chain links TRBV11-2 to TRBJ2-1; 12 nucleotides align to TRBD2. This CDR3 region has 16 residues. Germline-derived CDR1 and CDR2 are SGHAT and FQNNGV. J was trimmed by 5 bases and V by 5 bases; bases with no gene match: 7. The CDR3 DNA reads as TGTGCCAGCAGCCCTAGACTAGCGGGGGAAAACAATGAGCAGTTCTTC. This codes for CASSPRLAGENNEQFF.

The chain uses TRBV2 and TRBJ1-4, with D hard to call. Germline lookup yields CDR1 SNHLY and CDR2 FYNNEI. This CDR3 is built from 15 residues. The V end lost 6 bases, the J end lost 8 bases, and 19 bases lay between the germline ends. CDR3 bases: TGTGCCAGCAGGGATTGGACGGTTAGATGGGAAAAACTGTTTTTT. This gives the protein CASRDWTVRWEKLFF.

This clonotype was seen more than once but under ten times. The gene calls are TRBV7-2 and TRBJ2-7; the match to TRBD1 covers 7 bases. The CDR3 totals 15 residues. J lost 7 bases, V lost 5 bases, and 14 bases had no gene match. From germline, CDR1 is SGHTA and CDR2 FQGNSA. The CDR3 protein is CASSDTGAVRREQYF. DNA for the CDR3: TGTGCCAGCAGCGATACAGGGGCCGTGAGGAGAGAGCAGTACTTC.

This chain joins TRBV6-8 and TRBJ2-7, with D perhaps given as TRBD1 or TRBD2 (5 bases each). V shed 0 bases and J shed 2 bases, with 11 bases lying between them. The CDR3 has 15 residues. Germline loops: CDR1 MNHGY, CDR2 SAAAGT. The CDR3 loop is CASSYSMRGTYEQYV. The CDR3 DNA is TGTGCCAGCAGTTACTCGATGAGGGGAACCTACGAGCAGTACGTC.

The V call is TRBV7-2, the J call TRBJ1-1; a possible D gene is TRBD1 (6 bases). This CDR3 spans 14 amino acids. V dropped 7 bases and J dropped 4 bases, with 16 bases sitting between them. The V gene's germline CDR1 is SGHTA and CDR2 FQGNSA. The CDR3 region is CASKVWQGPTEAFF. As DNA, the CDR3 is TGTGCCAGCAAGGTTTGGCAGGGGCCCACTGAAGCTTTCTTT.

The chain employs TRBV4-2 and TRBJ2-1; maybe TRBD2 (6 bases). Germline CDR1 reads LGHNA; CDR2 reads YNFKEQ. V gave up 0 bases and J gave up 4 bases, with 10 bases separating them. This CDR3 has 15 amino acids. The CDR3 DNA is TGTGCCAGCAGCCAAGATGAGACTAGTTACAATGAGCAGTTCTTC. Translated: CASSQDETSYNEQFF.

This chain joins TRBV4-1 and TRBJ2-1, with 8 bases identical to TRBD2. The length of the CDR3 is 16 residues. The V segment lost 1 base and the J segment 6 bases; nucleotides outside the gene matches: 8. CDR1 is MGHRA, CDR2 YSYEKL, per germline. CDR3 coding DNA: TGCGCCAGCAGCCAAGCGGGAGGGAGGTTGCGCAATGAGCAGTTCTTC. Amino acid sequence: CASSQAGGRLRNEQFF.

This sequence joins TRBV20-1 and TRBJ2-7; 8 bases are shared with TRBD2. CDR1 is DFQATT and CDR2 is SNEGSKA in the germline V gene (reference sequence). J lost 2 bases, V lost 1 base, and 16 bases had no gene match. The CDR3 loop spans 18 amino acids. This CDR3 is CSARGIRRIAGNPYEQYF. The CDR3 DNA reads as TGCAGTGCTAGAGGAATTCGTAGGATAGCGGGAAACCCCTACGAGCAGTACTTC.

Many counts were recorded for this clonotype. V and J are TRBV5-5 and TRBJ1-6; D is uncertain. The CDR3 is 14 residues long. The germline gives CDR1 SGHKS, CDR2 YYEKEE (reference sequence). Trimming cost V 2 bases and J 5 bases, with 8 bases left between them. The CDR3 protein is CASSFRKDNSPLHF. The CDR3 nucleotides read TGTGCCAGCAGCTTTCGCAAGGATAATTCACCCCTCCACTTT.

This clonotype has a count of ten or more. The genes are TRBV6-1 and TRBJ1-6; D ambiguous. The CDR3 is made up of 14 amino acids. Germline V lookup: CDR1 MNHNS, CDR2 SASEGT. The V end lost 11 bases, the J end lost 0 bases, and 11 bases lay between the germline ends. CDR3 region: CAGARDSYNSPLHF. CDR3 bases: TGTGCCGGAGCGAGGGACTCCTATAATTCACCCCTCCACTTT.

The rearrangement uses TRBV20-1 and TRBJ2-3, with 7 bases matching TRBD1. CDR3 length equals 15 residues. Germline CDR1 and CDR2: DFQATT and SNEGSKA (reference sequence). V was pared by 0 bases and J by 2 bases, with 5 bases of the junction left unmatched. As DNA, the CDR3 is TGCAGTGCTAGAGACGAGACAGGGTCCACAGATACGCAGTATTTT. Protein sequence: CSARDETGSTDTQYF.

Concerning this clonotype itself: One junction end does not reproduce the germline sequence, and a read error may be involved. The rearrangement joins TRBV7-7 to TRBJ2-1, with D perhaps matching TRBD1 or TRBD2 (5 bases each). The CDR3 is 13 residues long. The germline gives CDR1 SSHAT, CDR2 FNYEAQ (reference sequence). Here the CDR3 reads CASSLVKTGQQFF. The CDR3 DNA reads as TGTGCTAGCAGCTTAGTTAAAACGGGACAGCAGTTCTTC.

This clonotype occurred a few times. The rearrangement uses TRBV7-2 and TRBJ2-2; unclear D gene. The V end lost 0 bases, the J end lost 4 bases, and 9 bases lay between the germline ends. This CDR3 is built from 15 residues. CDR1 is SGHTA, CDR2 FQGNSA, per germline. The CDR3 region has the DNA TGTGCCAGCAGCTTAGCGAATGGGGTCACCGGGGAGCTGTTTTTT. This codes for CASSLANGVTGELFF.

This clonotype was recorded many times. V and J are TRBV7-2 and TRBJ2-1; D ambiguous. Trimming shortened V by 1 base and J by 8 bases, and 12 bases separated the two germline ends. The CDR3 has 14 residues. Per the germline V gene, CDR1 is SGHTA and CDR2 is FQGNSA. CDR3 in amino acids: CASSLDGVLDEQFF. The CDR3, as DNA: TGTGCCAGCAGCTTAGATGGGGTTTTGGATGAGCAGTTCTTC.

The V and J genes are TRBV20-1 and TRBJ2-7; 13 bases agree with TRBD2. Germline loops: CDR1 DFQATT, CDR2 SNEGSKA (reference sequence). This CDR3 is 15 amino acids long. Losses at the gene ends were 0 bases for V and 2 bases for J; bases not matched to a gene: 1. CDR3 DNA sequence: TGCAGTGCTAGAGAGGGACTAGCGGGGACCTACGAGCAGTACTTC. Translated, it gives CSAREGLAGTYEQYF.

This chain links TRBV12-3 or TRBV12-4 with TRBJ2-2, with D hard to call. Trimming stripped 3 bases from V and 8 bases from J, with 19 bases between. The CDR3 extends over 16 amino acids. The CDR3 nucleotides are TGTGCCAGCAGTTTCAGTCCGGGCCACGGTCGGGGGGAGCTGTTTTTT. This gives the protein CASSFSPGHGRGELFF.

This clonotype appeared once. The V and J genes are TRBV7-9 and TRBJ1-1; D unresolved. This CDR3 region has 16 residues. Trimming left V 1 base short and J 1 base short, with 13 bases between. Per the germline V gene, CDR1 is SEHNR and CDR2 is FQNEAQ (reference sequence). The CDR3 reads CASSLVPGRGNTEAFF. The CDR3 coding sequence is TGTGCCAGCAGCTTAGTGCCGGGCCGGGGGAACACTGAAGCTTTCTTT.

The genes are TRBV19 and TRBJ1-5; the D is unclear. The V end was cut by 7 bases, the J end by 0 bases, with 10 bases between. CDR1 and CDR2 (germline): LNHDA, SQIVND (reference sequence). The CDR3 length is 14 residues. For the CDR3, the DNA is TGTGCCAGTACCATGGTGGGTAGCAATCAGCCCCAGCATTTT. Translation gives CASTMVGSNQPQHF.

Regarding this clonotype: One junction end does not reproduce the germline sequence, and a read error may be involved. The CDR3 here is CASSRLGTDSYNEQFF. In DNA form, the CDR3 reads TGTGCTAGCAGCCGACTCGGGACGGACTCCTACAATGAGCAGTTCTTC. The rearrangement uses TRBV7-7 and TRBJ2-1; either TRBD1 or TRBD2 may supply D (5 bases each). Germline V gene lookup returns CDR1 SSHAT and CDR2 FNYEAQ (reference sequence). This CDR3 region has 16 residues.

The chain combines TRBV11-3 with TRBJ1-1, with no clear D. Looked up from germline, CDR1 is SGHNT and CDR2 is YENEEA. There are 15 residues in the CDR3. The V end lost 2 bases, the J end lost 2 bases, and 12 bases lay between the germline ends. The CDR3 DNA sequence: TGTGCCAGCAGCTTACCGGCAGGACCCAACACTGAAGCTTTCTTT. Its translation is CASSLPAGPNTEAFF.

V and J are TRBV5-6 and TRBJ1-6; D not resolved. The CDR3 runs 16 residues. Trimming cost V 4 bases and J 6 bases, with 17 bases left between them. Per the germline V gene, CDR1 is SGHDT and CDR2 is YYEEEE. The CDR3 DNA sequence: TGTGCCAGCAGCGTGAAAGGATTATCTTTTAATTCACCCCTCCACTTT. Translation gives CASSVKGLSFNSPLHF.

The genes are TRBV12-3 or TRBV12-4 and TRBJ2-7; tentative D call: TRBD1 (5 bases). Trimming stripped 3 bases from V and 1 base from J, with 10 bases between. The length of the CDR3 is 14 residues. The CDR3 nucleotides are TGTGCCAGCAGTTTCAGGGAAGGGTCCTACGAGCAGTACTTC. The encoded protein is CASSFREGSYEQYF.

This clonotype has at least ten counts. V gene TRBV7-2 combines with J gene TRBJ2-3; 8 nucleotides align to TRBD2. The V gene's germline CDR1 is SGHTA and CDR2 FQGNSA. Unmatched junction bases numbered 12, after V lost 4 bases and J lost 6 bases. The CDR3 is 16 residues long. CDR3 in DNA: TGTGCCAGCAGCTCGCGGGGGGCCAGAGGTTTGGATACGCAGTATTTT. This codes for CASSSRGARGLDTQYF.

The rearrangement links TRBV27 to TRBJ2-7; D is undetermined. V lost 5 bases, J lost 7 bases, and 15 bases lay in between. The CDR3 has 13 amino acids. CDR1 and CDR2 from the germline V gene are MNHEY and SMNVEV (reference sequence). The CDR3 here is CASSPDWRGEQYV. In DNA form, the CDR3 reads TGTGCCAGCAGTCCCGATTGGAGAGGTGAGCAGTACGTC.

This clonotype was recorded a few times. The CDR3 sequence is CASRLRQGSDTQYF. CDR3 bases: TGTGCCAGCAGATTAAGACAGGGGTCAGATACGCAGTATTTT. The chain has TRBV7-2 and TRBJ2-3; the match to TRBD1 covers 8 bases. Trimming at V came to 6 bases and at J to 4 bases, leaving 6 bases not matched to a gene. There are 14 residues in the CDR3. Germline lookup yields CDR1 SGHTA and CDR2 FQGNSA.